Sequencing of this T cell receptor beta chain was carried out in a study of regulatory T cells in long-lasting Graves disease listed by TCRdb under 2021. Regarding the research as a whole: Newly diagnosed Graves' disease patients had taken antithyroid drugs for less than 3 months. Patients with persistent Graves' disease were compared with patients with newly diagnosed Graves' disease using TCR sequencing and RNA sequencing of peripheral blood. The study took place in China and was registered as a clinical trial. TCR sequencing covered 13 persistent and approximately 20 newly diagnosed Graves' disease patients, 33 samples in total. Summary of the overall study and its limitations: TRBV28, TRBJ1-2 and TRBJ2-5 were preferentially used in persistent disease, while TRBV20-1 and TRBJ2-1 were favored in newly diagnosed disease. Persistent Graves' disease patients showed lower TCR Shannon entropy and fewer highly expanded clones than newly diagnosed patients, suggesting clonal expansion. Because the primary lesion, thyroid tissue, could not be accessed, the study looked at peripheral blood alone. Persistent patients shared more public clonotypes among themselves (over 2,500) than newly diagnosed patients did (approximately 870). The authors noted that the small sample size was a limitation that may lower accuracy. Sequencing and analysis were restricted to the TCR beta chain.

Libraries were built with multiplex PCR. Sequencing was carried out with an Illumina HiSeq 4000. iRepertoire HTBI primers and Arm-PCR amplification of CDR3 regions were used to construct TCR beta libraries. PCR products were gel purified before sequencing. The original pipeline was this. Gene usage analysis of CDR3 amino acid clonotypes relied on the 60 or so TRBV and about 13 TRBJ segments identified across samples. COPE and FqMerger were used to merge filtered high-quality paired reads into contigs. Contigs were aligned with BLAST to IMGT TRBV, TRBD and TRBJ reference genes, and CDR3 was defined per IMGT. Clonotypes above 0.1% frequency were classified as highly expanded clones. Shannon entropy served as the measure of repertoire diversity, while the Gini coefficient captured V-J evenness. A clonotype was considered public if more than one individual shared it. Using fastp at Q25 and MiXCR, TCRdb reprocessed the public reads and kept productive beta chains. Entries that share a CDR3 protein sequence are merged under the most common genes and DNA. TCRdb, not the authors, supplied the V and J calls. Present in this sample are 350,000 to 450,000 distinct CDR3 sequences, 16% of which were seen just once. The ten largest make up about 32% of the sample.

The trim is 1 base for V and 4 bases for J, with a gap of 10 bases between the germline ends. The CDR3 contains 14 residues, cysteine and phenylalanine counted. This entry keeps only the CDR3 DNA: 42 bases, framed from base 1. This sample's time point label indicates: newly diagnosed GD, antithyroid drugs for less than 3 months. RNA was extracted from PBMCs in TRIzol for both TCR sequencing and RNA sequencing. The diagnosis of Graves' disease was made according to American Thyroid Association guidelines. Patients were recruited from an endocrinology department in Xi'an, China. Each patient gave about 8.1 milliliters of peripheral blood, collected in an EDTA anticoagulant tube. Ficoll Paque Plus density gradient separation was used to isolate PBMCs, and no further T cell sorting was done. RNA quality was checked with an Agilent 2100 Bioanalyzer and agarose gel, and concentration with a NanoDrop 2000.

The sample holds many counts of this clonotype. The antigen it binds to is not known. No per-base quality is available; no much larger clone lies one base away. These data were likewise used in another study, on T cells in Graves' hyperthyroidism and ophthalmopathy. As noted in the second study: Stable Graves' hyperthyroidism was defined as no progression to ophthalmopathy during 18 months of follow-up. Hyperthyroidism patients were newly diagnosed, with disease duration under 2 months, and aged 18 to 65 years. The study excluded patients with uncontrolled infections, other autoimmune diseases, pregnancy or lactation. Clinical symptoms, serum thyroxine and TRAb, thyroid ultrasound, and orbital computed tomography formed the basis for the diagnoses. For the first round of RT-PCR on the TCR CDR3, the HTBI primer set was used together with the Qiagen OneStep RT-PCR kit. Blood samples also contained most of the expanded thyroid clonotypes (frequency above 0.001), which suggests that blood repertoires may reflect thyroid immune responses. A model built on a 13 V-J signature distinguished ophthalmopathy from stable hyperthyroidism, reaching approximately 89% sensitivity and about 81% specificity in cross-validation and 80%/75% in testing. In validation, the model predicted progression to ophthalmopathy a median of about 5.9 months before onset, with about 67% sensitivity and nearly 75% specificity. To identify TCR V-J signatures that set the groups apart, the researchers used a discovery cohort of 100 patients, made up of 40 to 45 with Graves' ophthalmopathy and around 58 with stable Graves' hyperthyroidism. Whether ophthalmopathy could be predicted prospectively was tested in an independent validation cohort made up of under 20 hyperthyroidism patients plus 17 patients who later progressed to ophthalmopathy. The 100 discovery patients were randomly divided into training and test sets at a 7:3 ratio. Thyroid tissue and blood T-cell repertoires from about six Graves' hyperthyroidism patients were also compared in the study. After blood sampling, hyperthyroidism patients were treated with methimazole at a starting dose of 30 mg daily, and ophthalmopathy patients were treated with high-dose intravenous methylprednisolone. Libraries were constructed in a second round of multiplex PCR, after which size selection and purification were performed. Sequencing of the libraries was done on an Illumina HiSeq2000 using paired-end 100 bp reads. SOAPnuke was used to process the raw data, removing reads that contained adapters or uncalled bases, had a mean Phred below 15, or lacked an exact match to the constant primer or identifier. COPE v1.2.5 was used to merge the high-quality paired reads, and each unique nucleotide sequence was defined as a clonotype. MiTCR v1.1 was used to align the clonotypes against IMGT TRBV, TRBD and TRBJ reference segments. The analysis included only V-J combinations with a frequency above 0.0001, which together covered around 99% of the repertoires. A TCS score was defined as the ratio between F50 (clonal expansion) and ExV (chaos), using BLOSUM62-based TCRdist between CDR3 peptides within each V-J. Welch's t-statistics and random forest reduced 500 to 550 V-J features to 10 to 15, which were used in a naive Bayes classifier (R e1071). Sample size was not statistically predetermined, and investigators were not blinded to group allocation. TCR Vbeta CDR3 sequencing of 130 to 150 peripheral blood samples (fewer than 45 ophthalmopathy, about 75 hyperthyroidism and about 17 progressor patients) is reported in the paper.

The receptor was derived from a middle-aged man with Graves disease. Donor details come from another sample of the same person, matched by shared clones. The sequences come from peripheral blood mononuclear cells (PBMCs), collected at new diagnosis, from a patient treated with antithyroid drugs. This chain is built from TRBV12-3 or TRBV12-4 and TRBJ2-5, and possibly TRBD2, on 6 matching bases. Here the CDR3 is given as CASSLEASAETQYF. Here is the DNA: TGTGCCAGCAGTTTAGAGGCTAGCGCAGAGACCCAGTACTTC.